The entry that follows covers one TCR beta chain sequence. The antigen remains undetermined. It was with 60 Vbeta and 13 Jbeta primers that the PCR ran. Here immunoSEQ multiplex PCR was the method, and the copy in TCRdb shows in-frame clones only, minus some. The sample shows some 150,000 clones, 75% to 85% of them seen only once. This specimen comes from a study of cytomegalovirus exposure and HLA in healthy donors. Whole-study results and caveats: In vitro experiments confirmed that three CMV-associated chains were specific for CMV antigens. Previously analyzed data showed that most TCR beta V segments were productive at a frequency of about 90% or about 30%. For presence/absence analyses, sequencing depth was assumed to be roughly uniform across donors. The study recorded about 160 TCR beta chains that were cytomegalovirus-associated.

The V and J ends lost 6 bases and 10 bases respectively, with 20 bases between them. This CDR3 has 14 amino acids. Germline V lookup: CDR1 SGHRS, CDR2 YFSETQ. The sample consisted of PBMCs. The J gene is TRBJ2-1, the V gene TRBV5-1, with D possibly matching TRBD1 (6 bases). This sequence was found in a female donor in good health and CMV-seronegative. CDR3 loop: CASTREGGNREQFF. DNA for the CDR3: TGCGCCAGCACCCGAGAAGGGGGTAATAGGGAGCAGTTCTTC.